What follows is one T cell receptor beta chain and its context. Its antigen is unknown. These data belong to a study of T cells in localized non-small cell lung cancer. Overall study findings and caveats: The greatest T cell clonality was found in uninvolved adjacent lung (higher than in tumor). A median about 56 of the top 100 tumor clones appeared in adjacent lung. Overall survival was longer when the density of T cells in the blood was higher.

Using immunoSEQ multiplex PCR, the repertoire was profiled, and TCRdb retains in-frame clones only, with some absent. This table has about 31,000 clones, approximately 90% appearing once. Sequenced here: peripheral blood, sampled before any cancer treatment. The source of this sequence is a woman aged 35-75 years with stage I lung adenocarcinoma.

The CDR3 nucleotides are TGTGCCAGCAGCGCCAAACCTAGTGAGCAAGAGACCCAGTACTTC. Translation gives CASSAKPSEQETQYF. The J gene is TRBJ2-5, the V gene TRBV9; D unclear. From germline, CDR1 is SGDLS and CDR2 YYNGEE. Trimming left V 3 bases short and J 2 bases short, with 14 bases between. This CDR3 has 15 residues.